This entry concerns a single T cell receptor (beta chain). What it recognizes is unknown. This specimen belongs to a study of molecular identifiers for immune sequencing clone quantification. Across the study: In replicates, RNA from around 18,000 or 91,000 naive CD8 cells was divided five ways and four parts were sequenced.

This CDR3 comprises 16 residues. Trimming shortened V by 8 bases and J by 1 base, and 20 bases separated the two germline ends. CDR1 and CDR2 (germline): KGHSH, LQKENI. Bulk TCR libraries used previously described methods and listed TCR primers. TCRdb re-called the PCR reads with MiXCR, one entry per CDR3 protein. Of more than 550,000 distinct CDR3 sequences in the sample, approximately 24% are singletons; the top ten hold 0.6% to 0.9%. The study's findings and limits: For highly expanded clones, sizes could be underestimated when identical TCR molecules share a barcode.

Naive CD8 libraries came from approximately 20,000 to 1,000,000 sorted cells with 10%, 30% or 50% RNA. The chain links TRBV18 to TRBJ2-5; D is unresolved. Specimen: naive CD8+ T cells from blood, with Jurkat cell RNA spiked in. Stated subset: FACS-sorted CD8+CD4-CCR7+CD45RA+ naive T cells. The sequence derives from a human donor in good health. Some libraries in this study had Jurkat cell RNA spiked in. The CDR3 loop is CASTPFGPKGQETQYF. The CDR3 DNA sequence: TGTGCCAGCACCCCTTTCGGGCCGAAGGGCCAAGAGACCCAGTACTTC.